This T cell receptor beta chain emerged from a study of blood T cell repertoires in COVID-19. Study in general: Sample material is recorded as cDNA or gDNA derived from T cells, B-cell-depleted T cells, or PBMCs.

CDR1 LNHDA and CDR2 SQIVND come from the germline V gene (reference sequence). Trimming took off 2 bases at V and 7 bases at J, with 14 bases between the two ends. CDR3 length: 14 amino acids. Authors' data handling: Cell counts per sample came from amplifying reference gene primers. Produced via immunoSEQ multiplex PCR; TCRdb's table is partial and in-frame only. Clonal size and the V and J genes are those of that table, whereas D and trimming came from the DNA. The sample comprises 45,000 to 55,000 clones, approximately 84% of which are singletons, and 4.4% rests with the top ten. Sequenced: peripheral blood. This chain links TRBV19 with TRBJ2-5; TRBD1 might be the D (5 bases). This sequence originates from a man between 45 and 60 years old with active COVID-19. CDR3 DNA sequence: TGTGCCAGTAGTATAAGGGTTCAAACAGGGACCCAGTACTTC. It translates to CASSIRVQTGTQYF.